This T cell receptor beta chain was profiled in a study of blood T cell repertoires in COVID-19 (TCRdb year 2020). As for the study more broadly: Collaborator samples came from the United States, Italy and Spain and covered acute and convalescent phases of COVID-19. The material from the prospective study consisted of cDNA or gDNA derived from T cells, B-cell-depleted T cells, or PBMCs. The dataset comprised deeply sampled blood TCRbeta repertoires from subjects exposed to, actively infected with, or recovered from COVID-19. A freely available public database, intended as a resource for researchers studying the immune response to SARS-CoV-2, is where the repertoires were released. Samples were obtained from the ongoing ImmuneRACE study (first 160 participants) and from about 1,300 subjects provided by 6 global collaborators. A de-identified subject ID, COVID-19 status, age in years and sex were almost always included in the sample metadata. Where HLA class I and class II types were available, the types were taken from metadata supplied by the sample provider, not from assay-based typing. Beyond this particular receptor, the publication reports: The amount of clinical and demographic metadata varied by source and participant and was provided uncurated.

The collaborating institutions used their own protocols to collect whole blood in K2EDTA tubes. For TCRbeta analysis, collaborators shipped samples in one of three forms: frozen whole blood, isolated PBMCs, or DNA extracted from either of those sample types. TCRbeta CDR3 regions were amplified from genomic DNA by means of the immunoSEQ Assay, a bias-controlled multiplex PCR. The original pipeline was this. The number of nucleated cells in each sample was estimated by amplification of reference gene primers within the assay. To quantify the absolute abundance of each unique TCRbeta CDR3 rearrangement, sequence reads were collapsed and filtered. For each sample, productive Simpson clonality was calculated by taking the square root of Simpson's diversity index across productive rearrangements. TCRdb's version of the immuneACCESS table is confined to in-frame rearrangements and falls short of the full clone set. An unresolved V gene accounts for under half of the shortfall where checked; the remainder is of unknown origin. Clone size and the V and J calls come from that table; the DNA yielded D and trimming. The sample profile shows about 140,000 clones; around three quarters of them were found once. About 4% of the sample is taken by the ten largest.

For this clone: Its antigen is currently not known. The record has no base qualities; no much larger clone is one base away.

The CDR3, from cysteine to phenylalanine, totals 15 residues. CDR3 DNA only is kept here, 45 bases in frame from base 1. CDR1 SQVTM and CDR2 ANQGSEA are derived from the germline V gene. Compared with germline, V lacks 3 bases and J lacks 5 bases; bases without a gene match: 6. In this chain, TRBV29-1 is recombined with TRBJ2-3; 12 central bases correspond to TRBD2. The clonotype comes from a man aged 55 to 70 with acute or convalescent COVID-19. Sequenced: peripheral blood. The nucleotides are TGCAGCGTTGAGACTAGCGGGAGTGCTAAAGATACGCAGTATTTT. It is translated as CSVETSGSAKDTQYF.